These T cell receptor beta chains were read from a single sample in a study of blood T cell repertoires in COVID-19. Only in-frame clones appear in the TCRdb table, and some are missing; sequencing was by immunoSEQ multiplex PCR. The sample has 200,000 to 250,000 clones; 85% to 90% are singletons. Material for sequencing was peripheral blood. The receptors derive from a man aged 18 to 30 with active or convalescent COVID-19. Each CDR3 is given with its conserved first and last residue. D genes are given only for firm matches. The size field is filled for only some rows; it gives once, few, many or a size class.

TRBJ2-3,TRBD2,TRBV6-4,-,TGTGCCAGCAGTGACCCGATGGGGGGGGGCACAGATACGCAGTATTTT,CASSDPMGGGTDTQYF
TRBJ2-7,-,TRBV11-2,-,TGTGCCAGCAGCATGACCCACAGGATCCACGAGCAGTACTTC,CASSMTHRIHEQYF
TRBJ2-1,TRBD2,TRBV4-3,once,TGCGCCAGCAGCCAAGACGGTCAGCGGGAGTTTTACAATGAGCAGTTCTTC,CASSQDGQREFYNEQFF
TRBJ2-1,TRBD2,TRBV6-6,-,TGTGCCAGCAGTTACGGACTAGCCTCCTACAATGAGCAGTTCTTC,CASSYGLASYNEQFF
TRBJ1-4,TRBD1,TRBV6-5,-,TGTGCCAGCAGTTACTCGACAGGGGAAAATGAAAAACTGTTTTTT,CASSYSTGENEKLFF
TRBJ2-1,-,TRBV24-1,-,TGTGCCACCAGTGACCTTTCAGGGGACAATGAGCAGTTCTTC,CATSDLSGDNEQFF
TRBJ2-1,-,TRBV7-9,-,TGTGCCAGCAGCGAGTCACTTAGGCAGGGTGAGCAGTTCTTC,CASSESLRQGEQFF
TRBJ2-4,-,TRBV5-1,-,TGCGCCAGCAGCTCGGACTTAGCCAAAAACATTCAGTACTTC,CASSSDLAKNIQYF
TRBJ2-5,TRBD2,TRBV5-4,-,TGTGCCAGCAGCCCCTCTGGTTTGTCCAGCGGGATTGAGACCCAGTACTTC,CASSPSGLSSGIETQYF
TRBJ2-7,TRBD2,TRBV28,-,TGTGCCAGCAGTCCTAACGGACAGCGGGGGGAGCAGTACTTC,CASSPNGQRGEQYF
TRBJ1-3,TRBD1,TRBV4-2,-,TGTGCCAGCAGCAAAAGGACAGGGGACTCTGGAAACACCATATATTTT,CASSKRTGDSGNTIYF
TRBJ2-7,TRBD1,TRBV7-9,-,TGTGCCAGCAGCCTTCGACAGGGGTCGGGCTACGAGCAGTACTTC,CASSLRQGSGYEQYF
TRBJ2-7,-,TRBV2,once,TGTGCCAGCTGTCGCCCGCACGGGGGGCGAATTTACTACGAGCAGTACTTC,CASCRPHGGRIYYEQYF
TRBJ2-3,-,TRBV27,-,TGTGCCAGCAGTTTGGGCAGGGGAACATCGGATACGCAGTATTTT,CASSLGRGTSDTQYF
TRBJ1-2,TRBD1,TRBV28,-,TGTGCCAGCAGTAGACAGGGTGGGAACTATGGCTACACCTTC,CASSRQGGNYGYTF
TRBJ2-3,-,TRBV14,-,TGTGCCAGCAGCCACGGACTTGGCACAGATACGCAGTATTTT,CASSHGLGTDTQYF
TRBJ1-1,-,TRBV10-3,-,TGTGCCGTTCAAAGAGGGGCGGGAGGGACTGAAGCTTTCTTT,CAVQRGAGGTEAFF
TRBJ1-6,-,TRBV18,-,TGTGCCAGCTCACGGGCAAAGGATTCACCCCTCCACTTT,CASSRAKDSPLHF
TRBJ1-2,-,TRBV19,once,TGTGCCAGCTCGTATGTGTCAGGGACTAACTATGGCTACACCTTC,CASSYVSGTNYGYTF
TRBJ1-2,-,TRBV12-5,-,TGTGCTAGTGGTTCTTCAGGGGCGGCTAACTATGGCTACACCTTC,CASGSSGAANYGYTF
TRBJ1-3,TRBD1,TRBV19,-,TGTGCCAGTATCGGAGTATGGGACAGCTCCTCTGGAAACACCATATATTTT,CASIGVWDSSSGNTIYF
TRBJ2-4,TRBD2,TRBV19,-,TGTGCCAGTAGTAATATGTGGGCTAGCGGGAGGGCCGGGATAGACATTCAGTACTTC,CASSNMWASGRAGIDIQYF
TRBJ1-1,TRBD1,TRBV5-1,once,TGCGCCAGCAGCAAGACCGACAGGGGTAACACTGAAGCTTTCTTT,CASSKTDRGNTEAFF
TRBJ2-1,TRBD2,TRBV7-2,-,TGTGCCAGCAGTCCGAAAAGCGGGAGGGTCGATGAGCAGTTCTTC,CASSPKSGRVDEQFF
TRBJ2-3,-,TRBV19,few,TGTGCCAGTAGTCCTGCGCTAGACCTTACGCAGTATTTT,CASSPALDLTQYF
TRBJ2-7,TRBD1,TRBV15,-,TGTGCCACCAGCAGAGATCGACAGGGGGCAGGGTGGGGCGAGCAGTACTTC,CATSRDRQGAGWGEQYF
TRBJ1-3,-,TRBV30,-,TGTGCCTGGATATCTGGAAACACCATATATTTT,CAWISGNTIYF
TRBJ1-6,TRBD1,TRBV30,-,TGTGCCTGGGTTCCAGGGACAGGGGGTAATTCACCCCTCCACTTT,CAWVPGTGGNSPLHF
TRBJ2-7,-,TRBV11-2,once,TGTGCCAGCAGCTTAGTCGGGGGACCCTACGAGCAGTACTTC,CASSLVGGPYEQYF
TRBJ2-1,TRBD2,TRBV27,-,TGTGCCAGCAGTTTTGCGACTAGCGGAGACAATGAGCAGTTCTTC,CASSFATSGDNEQFF
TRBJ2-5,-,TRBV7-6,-,TGTGCCAGCAGCGCAAGCGGGTACCAAGAGACCCAGTACTTC,CASSASGYQETQYF
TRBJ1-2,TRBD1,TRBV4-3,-,TGCGCCAGCAGCCAAGACAGGGGGAGACTCAGAAACTATGGCTACACCTTC,CASSQDRGRLRNYGYTF
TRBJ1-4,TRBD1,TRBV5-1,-,TGCGCCAGCAGCGCGACAGGGACTACTAATGAAAAACTGTTTTTT,CASSATGTTNEKLFF
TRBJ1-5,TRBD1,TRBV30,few,TGTGCTTACGGGTTAGGGGGCAGGGAGCCCCAGCATTTT,CAYGLGGREPQHF
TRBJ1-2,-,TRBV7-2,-,TGTGCCAGCAGCTTAGTAGTGGGGGCGGAGGACTATGGCTACACCTTC,CASSLVVGAEDYGYTF
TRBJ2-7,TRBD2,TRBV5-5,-,TGTGCCAGCAGCTTGGGGCTAGCGGGAGGGCAAAAAACCTACGAGCAGTACTTC,CASSLGLAGGQKTYEQYF
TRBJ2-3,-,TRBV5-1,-,TGCGCCAGCAGCCAAGCAACTAGCCCAGATACGCAGTATTTT,CASSQATSPDTQYF
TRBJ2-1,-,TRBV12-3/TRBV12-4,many,TGTGCCAGCAGTTTAGTAGGGGGCAATGAGCAGTTCTTC,CASSLVGGNEQFF
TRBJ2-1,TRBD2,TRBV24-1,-,TGTGCCACCAGTGACAAAAGAGCGGGAGGGCCTTGGGGTGAGCAGTTCTTC,CATSDKRAGGPWGEQFF
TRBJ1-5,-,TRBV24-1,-,TGTGCCACCGAAACGGTACAGGGAGTGAATCAGCCCCAGCATTTT,CATETVQGVNQPQHF
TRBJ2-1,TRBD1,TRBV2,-,TGTGCCAGCAGCACCGGGACAGGGATTGACAATGAGCAGTTCTTC,CASSTGTGIDNEQFF
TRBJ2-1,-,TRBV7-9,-,TGTGCCAGTGAGGTGGGCAATGAGCAGTTCTTC,CASEVGNEQFF
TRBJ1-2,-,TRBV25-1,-,TGTGCCAGCAGTGAAGATAACAGTTTCTATGGCTACACCTTC,CASSEDNSFYGYTF
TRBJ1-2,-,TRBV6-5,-,TGTGCCAGCAGTTATATGTCGGGCCTAGCGTATGGCTACACCTTC,CASSYMSGLAYGYTF
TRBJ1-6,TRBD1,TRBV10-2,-,TGCGCCAGCAGCGTGGACAGGGGGGGATCACCCCTCCACTTT,CASSVDRGGSPLHF
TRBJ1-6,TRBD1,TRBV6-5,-,TGTGCCAGCAGTCCGAGACAGGGGAGGAATTCACCCCTCCACTTT,CASSPRQGRNSPLHF
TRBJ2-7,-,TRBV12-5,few,TGTGCTAGTGGTTTTTCCCGCTACGAGCAGTACTTC,CASGFSRYEQYF
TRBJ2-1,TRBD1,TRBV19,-,TGTGCCAGTGGACAGGGGAGCTCCTACAATGAGCAGTTCTTC,CASGQGSSYNEQFF
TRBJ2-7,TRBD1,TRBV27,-,TGTGCCAGCAGTCGCGACAGGGTTCGCTACGAGCAGTACTTC,CASSRDRVRYEQYF
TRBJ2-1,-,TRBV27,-,TGTGCCAGCAGTTTTATCGGCTCCTACAATGAGCAGTTCTTC,CASSFIGSYNEQFF
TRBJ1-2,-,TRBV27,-,TGTGCCAGCAGTTCTATTACGGGGATTAACTATGGCTACACCTTC,CASSSITGINYGYTF
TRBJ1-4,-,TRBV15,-,TGTGCCACCAGCAGAGATATGCTGCAGGGACATAATGAAAAACTGTTTTTT,CATSRDMLQGHNEKLFF